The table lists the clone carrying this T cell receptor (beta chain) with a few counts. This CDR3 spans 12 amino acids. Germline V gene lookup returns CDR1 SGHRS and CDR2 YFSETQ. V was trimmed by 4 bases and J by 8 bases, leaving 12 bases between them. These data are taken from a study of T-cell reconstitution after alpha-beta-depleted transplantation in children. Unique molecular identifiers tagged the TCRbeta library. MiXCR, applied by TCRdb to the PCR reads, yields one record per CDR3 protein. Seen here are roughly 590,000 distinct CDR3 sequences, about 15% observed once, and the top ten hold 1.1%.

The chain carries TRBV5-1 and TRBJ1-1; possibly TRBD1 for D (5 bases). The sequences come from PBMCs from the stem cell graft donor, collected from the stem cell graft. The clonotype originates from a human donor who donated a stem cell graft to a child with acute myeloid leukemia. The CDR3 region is CASSPGNREAFF. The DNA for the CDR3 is TGCGCCAGCAGCCCAGGGAACAGAGAAGCTTTCTTT.